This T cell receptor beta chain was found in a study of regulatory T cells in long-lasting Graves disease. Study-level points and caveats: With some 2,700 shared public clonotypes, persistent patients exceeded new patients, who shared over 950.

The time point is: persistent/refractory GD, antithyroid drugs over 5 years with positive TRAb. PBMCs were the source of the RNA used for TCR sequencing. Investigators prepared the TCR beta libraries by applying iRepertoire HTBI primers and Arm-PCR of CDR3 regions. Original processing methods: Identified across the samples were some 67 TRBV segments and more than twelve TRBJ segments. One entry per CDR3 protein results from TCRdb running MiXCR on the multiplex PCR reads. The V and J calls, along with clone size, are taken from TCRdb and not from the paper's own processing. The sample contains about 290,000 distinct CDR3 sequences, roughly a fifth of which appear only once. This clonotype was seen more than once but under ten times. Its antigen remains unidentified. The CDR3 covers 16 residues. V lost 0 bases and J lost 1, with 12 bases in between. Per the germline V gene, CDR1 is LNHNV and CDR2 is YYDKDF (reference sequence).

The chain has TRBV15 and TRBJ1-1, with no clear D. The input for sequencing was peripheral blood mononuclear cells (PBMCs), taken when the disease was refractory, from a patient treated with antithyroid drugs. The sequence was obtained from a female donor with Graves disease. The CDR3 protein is CATSRDLRVGNTEAFF. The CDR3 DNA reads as TGTGCCACCAGCAGAGATCTCCGCGTAGGGAACACTGAAGCTTTCTTT.